Listed below are T cell receptor beta chains from one sample, sequenced in a study of cytomegalovirus exposure and HLA in healthy donors. Here immunoSEQ multiplex PCR was the method, and the copy in TCRdb shows in-frame clones only, minus some. The table includes about 120,000 clones, over 80% detected once. The sequenced material came from PBMCs. The receptors here all came from a man in his late teens or twenties in good health and CMV-seropositive. Both conserved end residues are part of each CDR3. Each record gives: D gene, J gene, V gene, CDR3 DNA, CDR3 protein. D genes are given only for firm matches.

>NA|TRBJ2-7|TRBV5-6
TGTGCCAGCAGCTTGGAGCACGAGCAGTACTTC
CASSLEHEQYF
>TRBD1|TRBJ1-3|TRBV30
TGTGCCTGGGGCCGGGACAGGGTTAGCTCTGGAAACACCATATATTTT
CAWGRDRVSSGNTIYF
>NA|TRBJ1-5|TRBV6-1
TGTGCCAGCAGTGAATATACGGGACAAATCAATCAGCCCCAGCATTTT
CASSEYTGQINQPQHF
>NA|TRBJ2-7|TRBV29-1
TGCAGCGTTGAGACAGCCTACGAGCAGTACTTC
CSVETAYEQYF
>NA|TRBJ2-7|TRBV2
TGTGCCAGCAGTGCAACCTTCGGAGGCGAGCAGTACTTC
CASSATFGGEQYF
>NA|TRBJ2-5|TRBV4-1
TGCGCCAGCAGCCTTCCGGGCAGGAACGGGGAGCAGTACTTC
CASSLPGRNGEQYF
>TRBD2|TRBJ2-7|TRBV10-3
TGTGCCATCAGTGGGAGACTAGCAGATTACGAGCAGTACTTC
CAISGRLADYEQYF
>NA|TRBJ2-1|TRBV4-1
TGCGCCAGCAGCCAAAGTCAGGGTATTTACAATGAGCAGTTCTTC
CASSQSQGIYNEQFF
>NA|TRBJ2-3|TRBV9
TGTGCCAGCAGCCTCGGGGGACTCAGCGCAGATACGCAGTATTTT
CASSLGGLSADTQYF
>NA|TRBJ1-2|TRBV5-6
TGTGCCAGCAGCTTGGGGCCGAACTATGGCTACACCTTC
CASSLGPNYGYTF
>TRBD2|TRBJ2-3|TRBV2
TGTGCCAGCAGATTCGGACTAGCGGGGGCGCTTTCGCAGTATTTT
CASRFGLAGALSQYF
>TRBD1|TRBJ1-1|TRBV27
TGTGCCAGCAGTTTCCCAGGACAGGGAGAAACTGAAGCTTTCTTT
CASSFPGQGETEAFF
>TRBD2|TRBJ2-7|TRBV2
TGTGCCAGCAGTTTATTACTAGCGGGTTCCTACGAGCAGTACTTC
CASSLLLAGSYEQYF
>NA|TRBJ1-2|TRBV7-6
TGTGCCAGCAGCTTAGCAGGGGCCCCCTATGGCTACACCTTC
CASSLAGAPYGYTF
>NA|TRBJ2-7|TRBV7-2
TGTGCCAGCAGCCTTAGAGGGCGGGAGCAGTACTTC
CASSLRGREQYF